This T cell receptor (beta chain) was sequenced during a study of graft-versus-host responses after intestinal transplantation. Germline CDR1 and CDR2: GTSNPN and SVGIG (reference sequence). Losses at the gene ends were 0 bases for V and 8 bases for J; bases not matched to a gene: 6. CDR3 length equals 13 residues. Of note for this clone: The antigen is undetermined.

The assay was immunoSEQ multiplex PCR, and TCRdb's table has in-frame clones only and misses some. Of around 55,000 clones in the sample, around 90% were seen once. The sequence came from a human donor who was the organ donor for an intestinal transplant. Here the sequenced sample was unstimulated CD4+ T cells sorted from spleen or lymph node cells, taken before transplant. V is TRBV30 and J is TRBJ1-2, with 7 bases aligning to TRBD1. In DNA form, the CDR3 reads TGTGCCTGGAGTGTACCCAGGGGGGACGGCTACACCTTC. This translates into CAWSVPRGDGYTF.